The TCR beta chain under discussion was sequenced for a study of blood T cell repertoires in COVID-19. Assay used: immunoSEQ multiplex PCR; TCRdb lists only in-frame clones, some missing. This sample has 200,000 to 250,000 clones, with about nine tenths found just once. The V end was cut by 4 bases, the J end by 2 bases, with 14 bases between. CDR3 length: 15 residues. The germline V gene has CDR1 LGHNA and CDR2 YNFKEQ. V is TRBV4-2 and J is TRBJ1-2; D is uncertain. The TCR sequence derives from a middle-aged man with COVID-19, enrolled during active disease. The source material was peripheral blood. The CDR3 DNA reads as TGTGCCAGCAGCCCCGCACAGACAACGAACTATGGCTACACCTTC. This gives the protein CASSPAQTTNYGYTF.